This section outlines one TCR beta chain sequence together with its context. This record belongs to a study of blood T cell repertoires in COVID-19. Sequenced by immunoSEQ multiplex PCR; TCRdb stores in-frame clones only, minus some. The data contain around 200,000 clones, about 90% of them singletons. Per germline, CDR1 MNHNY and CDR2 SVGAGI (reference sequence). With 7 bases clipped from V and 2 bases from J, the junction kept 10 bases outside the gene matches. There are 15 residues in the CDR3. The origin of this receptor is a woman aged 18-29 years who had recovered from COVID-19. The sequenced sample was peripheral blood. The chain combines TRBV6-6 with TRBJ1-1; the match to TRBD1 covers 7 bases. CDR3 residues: CASTLGTDQNTEAFF. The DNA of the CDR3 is TGTGCCAGCACATTAGGGACAGATCAAAACACTGAAGCTTTCTTT.